A single T cell receptor beta chain is shown here with its context. T cells were not sorted, and total RNA was isolated straight from whole blood. Eight separate reactions per sample yielded the cDNA. UMIs that included a 6-nucleotide sample barcode were added by template switching, which took place during cDNA synthesis. Reanalyzing the 5' RACE reads, TCRdb keeps one entry per CDR3 protein, without DNA. The table gives about 200,000 distinct CDR3 sequences; the top ten clones make up 7.5% to 9.5% of it. Germline CDR1 and CDR2: MNHEY and SMNVEV (reference sequence). The CDR3 runs 15 residues. This sample is drawn from a study of monozygotic twins with inflammatory bowel disease.

The sequence was obtained from a human donor with ulcerative colitis or Crohn's disease, or a healthy co-twin of an affected twin (not recorded which). V gene TRBV27 combines with J gene TRBJ2-2; the D call of TRBD1 rests on TCRdb alone, since no DNA is present to check it. The material sequenced was blood. CDR3 residues: CASSRQRIPTGELFF.